This T cell receptor (beta chain) emerged from a study of beta chain features in type 1 diabetes. Points from the study as a whole: Shorter TCRB CDR3s, moderately but significantly so, marked every one of the four CD4+ subsets in Type 1 diabetes patients. Relative to healthy donors, patients appeared to have naive, central memory and Treg TCRB repertoires that were more similar.

The sample holds a few counts of this clone. What it binds is unknown. Trimming shortened V by 4 bases and J by 2 bases, and 10 bases separated the two germline ends. The CDR3 runs 13 residues. Per germline, CDR1 SGHRS and CDR2 YFSETQ. Reverse transcribing all isolated RNA meant expressed TCRB transcripts were sequenced. This table comes from immunoSEQ multiplex PCR, and its TCRdb copy is limited to in-frame clones, with some not included. The sample has under 400,000 clones; less than 20% are singletons. The TCR was taken from a woman aged 18-29 years in good health. Sequenced material: naive CD4+ T cells from blood. The rearrangement joins TRBV5-1 to TRBJ2-7; D is ambiguous. This CDR3 reads CASSVTRTYEQYF. The CDR3 DNA follows: TGCGCCAGCAGCGTAACCAGGACCTACGAGCAGTACTTC.